The clone carrying this T cell receptor (beta chain) was recorded only once. The junction had 6 bases not matched to a gene; V was cut back by 7 bases and J by 0 bases. This CDR3 contains 14 residues. Per germline, CDR1 WSHSY and CDR2 SAAADI. This sample stems from a study of blood T cell repertoires in COVID-19. In the authors' methods: Amplification from reference gene primers served as the basis for estimated nucleated cell counts. The protocol was immunoSEQ multiplex PCR, while the TCRdb copy is restricted to in-frame clones and leaves out a portion. The D gene and trimming were derived from the DNA, and the V and J assignments and clone size from that table. The sample contains 210,000 or so clones, 75% to 85% of which appear only once.

The chain carries TRBV10-2 and TRBJ2-7; 7 nucleotides match TRBD1. Sequencing input: PBMCs or T cells enriched from blood (not recorded which). This TCR derives from a man aged 25 to 45 with acute COVID-19. DNA of the CDR3: TGCGCCAGCAAGAAGGACAGGAACTCCTACGAGCAGTACTTC. Residues: CASKKDRNSYEQYF.